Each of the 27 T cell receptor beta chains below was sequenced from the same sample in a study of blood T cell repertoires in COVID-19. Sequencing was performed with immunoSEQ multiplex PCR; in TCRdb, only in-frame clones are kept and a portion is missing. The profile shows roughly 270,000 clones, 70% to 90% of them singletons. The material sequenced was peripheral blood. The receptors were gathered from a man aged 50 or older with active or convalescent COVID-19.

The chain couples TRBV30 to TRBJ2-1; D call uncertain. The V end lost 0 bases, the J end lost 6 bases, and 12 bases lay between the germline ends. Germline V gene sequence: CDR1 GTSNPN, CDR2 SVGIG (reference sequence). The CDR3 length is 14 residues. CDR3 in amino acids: CAWSVRQVINEQFF. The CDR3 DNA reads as TGTGCCTGGAGTGTACGCCAGGTTATCAATGAGCAGTTCTTC.

CDR3 DNA sequence: TGTGCCAGCAGTTACTCGACTAGCGGGAGGTTCGTAGATACGCAGTATTTT. Encoded protein: CASSYSTSGRFVDTQYF. The rearrangement links TRBV6-2 or TRBV6-3 to TRBJ2-3, with TRBD2 matching over 13 bases. CDR1 is MNHEY and CDR2 is SVGEGT in the germline V gene. V lost 0 bases to trimming and J lost 5 bases; unmatched junction nucleotides: 5. CDR3 length: 17 amino acids.

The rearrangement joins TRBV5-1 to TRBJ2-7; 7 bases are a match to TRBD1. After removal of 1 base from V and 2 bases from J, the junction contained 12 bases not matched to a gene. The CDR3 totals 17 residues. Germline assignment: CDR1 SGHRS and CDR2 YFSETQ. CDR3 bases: TGCGCCAGCAGCTTGAGGGTTGGGGGACAGACTACCTACGAGCAGTACTTC. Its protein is CASSLRVGGQTTYEQYF.

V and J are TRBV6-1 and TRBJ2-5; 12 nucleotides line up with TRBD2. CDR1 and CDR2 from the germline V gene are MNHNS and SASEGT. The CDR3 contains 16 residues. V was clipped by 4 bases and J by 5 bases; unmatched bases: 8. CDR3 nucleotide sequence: TGTGCCAGCAGTGTGACTAGCGGGAGCCTGCGGGAGACCCAGTACTTC. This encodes CASSVTSGSLRETQYF.

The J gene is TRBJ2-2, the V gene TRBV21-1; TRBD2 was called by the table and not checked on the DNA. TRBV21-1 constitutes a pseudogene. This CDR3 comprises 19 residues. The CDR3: CASSSTGLAGGSFAGELFF. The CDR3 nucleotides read TGTGCCAGCAGCAGCACGGGACTAGCGGGAGGGTCTTTCGCCGGGGAGCTGTTTTTT.

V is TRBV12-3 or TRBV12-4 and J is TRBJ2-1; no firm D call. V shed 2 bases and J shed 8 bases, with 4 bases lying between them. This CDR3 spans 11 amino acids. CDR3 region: CASSLSDEQFF. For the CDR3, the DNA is TGTGCCAGCAGTTTATCGGATGAGCAGTTCTTC.

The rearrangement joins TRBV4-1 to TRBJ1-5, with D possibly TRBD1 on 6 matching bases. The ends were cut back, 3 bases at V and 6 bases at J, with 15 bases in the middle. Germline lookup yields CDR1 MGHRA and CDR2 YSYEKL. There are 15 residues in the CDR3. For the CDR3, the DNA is TGCGCCAGCAGCCAGGATATGACAGGACTTCAGCCCCAGCATTTT. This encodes CASSQDMTGLQPQHF.

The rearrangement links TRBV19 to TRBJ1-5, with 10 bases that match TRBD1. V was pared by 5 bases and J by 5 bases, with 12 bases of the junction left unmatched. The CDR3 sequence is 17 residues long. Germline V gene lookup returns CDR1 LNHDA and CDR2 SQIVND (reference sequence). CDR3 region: CASSALPGQGPDQPQHF. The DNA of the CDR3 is TGTGCCAGTAGTGCACTCCCGGGACAGGGGCCCGATCAGCCCCAGCATTTT.

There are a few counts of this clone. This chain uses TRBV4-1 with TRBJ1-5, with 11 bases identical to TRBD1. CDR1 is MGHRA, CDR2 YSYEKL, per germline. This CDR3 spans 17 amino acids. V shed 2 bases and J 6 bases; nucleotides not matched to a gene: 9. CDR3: CASSQTPGQGVGQPQHF. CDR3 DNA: TGCGCCAGCAGCCAAACGCCGGGACAGGGGGTAGGTCAGCCCCAGCATTTT.

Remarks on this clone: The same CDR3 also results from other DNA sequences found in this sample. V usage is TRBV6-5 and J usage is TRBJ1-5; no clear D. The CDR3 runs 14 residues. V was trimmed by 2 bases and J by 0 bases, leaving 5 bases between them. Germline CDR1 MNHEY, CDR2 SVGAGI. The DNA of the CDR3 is TGTGCCAGCAGTTACCGGGGTAGCAATCAGCCCCAGCATTTT. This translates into CASSYRGSNQPQHF.

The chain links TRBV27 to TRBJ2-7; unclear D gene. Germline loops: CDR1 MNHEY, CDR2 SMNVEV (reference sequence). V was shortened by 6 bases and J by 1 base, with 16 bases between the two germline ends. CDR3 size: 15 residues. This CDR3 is CASSRAAQISYEQYF. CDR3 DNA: TGTGCCAGCAGCCGCGCCGCACAGATATCCTACGAGCAGTACTTC.

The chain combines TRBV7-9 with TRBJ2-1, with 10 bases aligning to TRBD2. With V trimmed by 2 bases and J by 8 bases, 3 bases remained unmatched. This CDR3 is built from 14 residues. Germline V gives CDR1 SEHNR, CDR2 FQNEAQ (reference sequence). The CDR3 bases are TGTGCCAGCAGCTTATCGCTAGCGGGAGATGAGCAGTTCTTC. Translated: CASSLSLAGDEQFF.

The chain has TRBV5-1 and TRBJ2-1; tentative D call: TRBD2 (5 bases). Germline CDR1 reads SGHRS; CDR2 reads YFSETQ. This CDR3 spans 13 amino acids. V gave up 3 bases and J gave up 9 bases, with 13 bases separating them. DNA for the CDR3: TGCGCCAGCAGCTGGGGTGAGGGTGTTGAGCAGTTCTTC. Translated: CASSWGEGVEQFF.

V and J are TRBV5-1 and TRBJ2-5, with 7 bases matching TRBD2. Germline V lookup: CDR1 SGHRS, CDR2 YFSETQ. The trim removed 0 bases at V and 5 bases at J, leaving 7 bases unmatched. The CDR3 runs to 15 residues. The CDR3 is CASSLGAGEGETQYF. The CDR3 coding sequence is TGCGCCAGCAGCTTGGGTGCGGGAGAGGGGGAGACCCAGTACTTC.

DNA for the CDR3: TGCGCCAGCAGTGGGTGCGGGAGAGTATGGAACAATGAGCAGTTCTTC. This codes for CASSGCGRVWNNEQFF. The J gene is TRBJ2-1, the V gene TRBV23-1; 7 bases line up with TRBD2. TRBV23-1 is an open reading frame whose function is uncertain. CDR3 length equals 16 residues. V dropped 5 bases and J dropped 5; count of bases not matched to a gene: 12.

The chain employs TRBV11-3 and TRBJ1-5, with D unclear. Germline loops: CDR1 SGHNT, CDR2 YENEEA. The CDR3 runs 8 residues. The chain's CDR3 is CLPQPQHF. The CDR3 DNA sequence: TGTCTCCCTCAGCCCCAGCATTTT.

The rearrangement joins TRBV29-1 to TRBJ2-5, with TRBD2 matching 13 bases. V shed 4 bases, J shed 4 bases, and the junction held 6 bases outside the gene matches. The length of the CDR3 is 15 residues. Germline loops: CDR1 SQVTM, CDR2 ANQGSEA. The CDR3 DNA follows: TGCAGCGTTGTAGGACTAGCGGGAGCGAGAGAGACCCAGTACTTC. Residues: CSVVGLAGARETQYF.

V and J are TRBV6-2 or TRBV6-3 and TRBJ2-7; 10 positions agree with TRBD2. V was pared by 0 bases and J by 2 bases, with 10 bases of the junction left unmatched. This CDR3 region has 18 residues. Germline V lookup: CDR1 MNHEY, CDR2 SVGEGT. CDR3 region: CASSYSASGSLGTYEQYF. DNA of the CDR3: TGTGCCAGCAGTTACTCAGCTAGCGGGAGTCTTGGGACCTACGAGCAGTACTTC.

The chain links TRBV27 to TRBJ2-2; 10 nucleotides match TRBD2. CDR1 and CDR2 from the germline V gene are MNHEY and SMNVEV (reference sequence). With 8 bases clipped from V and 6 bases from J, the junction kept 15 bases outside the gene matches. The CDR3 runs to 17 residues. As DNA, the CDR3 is TGTGCCAGCTCCCCAAAGGGGCTAGCGGGAGCTCCCGGGGAGCTGTTTTTT. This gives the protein CASSPKGLAGAPGELFF.

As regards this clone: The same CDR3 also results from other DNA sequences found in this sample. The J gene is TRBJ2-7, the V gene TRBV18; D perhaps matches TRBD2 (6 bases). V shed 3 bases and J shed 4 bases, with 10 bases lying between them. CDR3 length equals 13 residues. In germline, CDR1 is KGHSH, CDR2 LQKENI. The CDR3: CASSPSGGYEQYF. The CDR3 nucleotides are TGTGCCAGCTCACCCTCTGGGGGGTACGAGCAGTACTTC.

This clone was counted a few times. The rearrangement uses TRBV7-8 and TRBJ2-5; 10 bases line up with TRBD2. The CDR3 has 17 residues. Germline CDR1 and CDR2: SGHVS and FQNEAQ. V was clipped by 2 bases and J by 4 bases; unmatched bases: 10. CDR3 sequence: CASSLRPAGGPGETQYF. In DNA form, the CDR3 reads TGTGCCAGCAGCTTACGTCCAGCGGGAGGGCCTGGAGAGACCCAGTACTTC.

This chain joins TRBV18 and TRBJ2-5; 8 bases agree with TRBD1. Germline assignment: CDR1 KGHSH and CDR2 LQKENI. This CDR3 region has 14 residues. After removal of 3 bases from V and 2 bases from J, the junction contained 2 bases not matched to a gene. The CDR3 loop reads CASSPNRGQETQYF. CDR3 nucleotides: TGTGCCAGCTCACCCAACAGGGGGCAAGAGACCCAGTACTTC.

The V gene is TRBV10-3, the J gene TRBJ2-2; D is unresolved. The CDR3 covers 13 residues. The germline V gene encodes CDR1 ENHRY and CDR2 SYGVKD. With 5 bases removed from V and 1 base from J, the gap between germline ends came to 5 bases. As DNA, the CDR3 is TGTGCCATCAGTCCGGGGAACACCGGGGAGCTGTTTTTT. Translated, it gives CAISPGNTGELFF.

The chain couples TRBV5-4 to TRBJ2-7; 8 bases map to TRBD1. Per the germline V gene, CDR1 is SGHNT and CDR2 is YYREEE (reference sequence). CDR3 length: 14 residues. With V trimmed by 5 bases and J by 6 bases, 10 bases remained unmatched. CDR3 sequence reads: CASRRDRWAGEQYF. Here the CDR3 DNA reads TGTGCCAGCAGACGGGACAGGTGGGCGGGCGAGCAGTACTTC.

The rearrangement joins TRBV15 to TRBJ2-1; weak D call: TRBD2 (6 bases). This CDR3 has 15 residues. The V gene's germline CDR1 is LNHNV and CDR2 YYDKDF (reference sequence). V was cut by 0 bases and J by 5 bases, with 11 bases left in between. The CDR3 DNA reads TGTGCCACCAGCAGAGATTGGGGGGTCAACAATGAGCAGTTCTTC. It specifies CATSRDWGVNNEQFF.

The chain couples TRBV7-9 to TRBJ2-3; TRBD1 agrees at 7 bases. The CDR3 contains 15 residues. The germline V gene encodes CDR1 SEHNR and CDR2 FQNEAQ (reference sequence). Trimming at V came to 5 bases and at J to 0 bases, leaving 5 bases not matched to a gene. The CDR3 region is CASSTSGQSTDTQYF. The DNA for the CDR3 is TGTGCCAGCAGCACGTCGGGACAGAGCACAGATACGCAGTATTTT. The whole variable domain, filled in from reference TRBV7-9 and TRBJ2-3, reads DTGVSQNPRHKITKRGQNVTFRCDPISEHNRLYWYRQTLGQGPEFLTYFQNEAQLEKSRLLSDRFSAERPKGSFSTLEIQRTEQGDSAMYLCASSTSGQSTDTQYFGPGTRLTVL.

CDR3 protein: CASSPRLACSSYNSPLHF. The CDR3 bases are TGTGCCAGCAGCCCCCGATTGGCCTGCAGCTCCTATAATTCACCCCTCCACTTT. The chain is built from TRBV21-1 and TRBJ1-6; no DNA check was done on the table's D call, TRBD1. TRBV21-1 is a pseudogene segment. This CDR3 is 18 amino acids long.